The 22 T cell receptor beta chains below all came from one sample that was sequenced in a study of T cell responses to AZD1222 COVID-19 vaccine. Sequencing was performed with immunoSEQ multiplex PCR; in TCRdb, only in-frame clones are kept and a portion is missing. The sample lists about 120,000 clones; about nine tenths were seen once. Material: peripheral blood, obtained on day 0 of MenACWY control vaccination. These receptors were obtained from an adult in good health.

The V call is TRBV6-2 or TRBV6-3, the J call TRBJ1-2; 9 nucleotides align to TRBD1. Per germline, CDR1 MNHEY and CDR2 SVGEGT. CDR3 size: 15 residues. V gave up 7 bases and J gave up 5 bases; unmatched junction bases: 11. CDR3 protein: CASTPGQGPFYGYTF. The CDR3 nucleotides are TGTGCCAGCACCCCCGGACAGGGGCCGTTTTATGGCTACACCTTC.

The chain uses TRBV9 and TRBJ2-3, with TRBD2 identical over 14 bases. Germline CDR1 and CDR2: SGDLS and YYNGEE. The CDR3 has 16 amino acids. J lost 4 bases, V lost 0 bases, and 1 base had no gene match. CDR3 DNA sequence: TGTGCCAGCAGCGTAGGACTAGCGGGAGGGCCAGATACGCAGTATTTT. Its translation is CASSVGLAGGPDTQYF.

This clone has just one count. The chain links TRBV5-1 to TRBJ2-7; a possible D gene is TRBD2 (5 bases). The germline CDR1 and CDR2 sequences are SGHRS and YFSETQ. The CDR3 totals 15 residues. V was pared by 0 bases and J by 0 bases, with 10 bases between. The CDR3 region is CASSLEPGSSYEQYF. DNA of the CDR3: TGCGCCAGCAGCTTGGAGCCGGGGAGCTCCTACGAGCAGTACTTC.

The chain combines TRBV7-9 with TRBJ2-3, with D possibly matching TRBD2 (5 bases). In germline, CDR1 is SEHNR, CDR2 FQNEAQ (reference sequence). CDR3 length equals 11 residues. V was pared by 0 bases and J by 11 bases, with 6 bases between. Here the CDR3 reads CASSLAGVQYF. The CDR3 DNA reads as TGTGCCAGCAGCTTAGCGGGAGTGCAGTATTTT.

By proportion, this clone is medium-sized. The gene calls are TRBV6-4 and TRBJ2-2, with 9 bases lining up with TRBD1. CDR1 is MRHNA, CDR2 SNTAGT, per germline. The CDR3 sequence is 14 residues long. V lost 2 bases and J lost 12; bases outside the gene matches: 7. The CDR3 sequence: CASSDNDGTGKLFF. For the CDR3, the DNA is TGTGCCAGCAGTGACAATGACGGGACAGGGAAGCTGTTTTTT.

This chain joins TRBV2 and TRBJ2-6; no clear D gene. The V end lost 6 bases, the J end lost 0 bases, and 3 bases lay between the germline ends. Germline CDR1 and CDR2: SNHLY and FYNNEI. This CDR3 is 13 amino acids long. CDR3 region: CASRNSGANVLTF. CDR3 DNA sequence: TGTGCCAGCAGGAACTCTGGGGCCAACGTCCTGACTTTC.

The gene calls are TRBV5-1 and TRBJ2-2; possibly TRBD1 or TRBD2 for D (5 bases each). Germline values: CDR1 SGHRS, CDR2 YFSETQ. The germline V and J ends were trimmed by 0 bases and 5 bases, with 11 bases remaining between them. The CDR3 contains 15 residues. For the CDR3, the DNA is TGCGCCAGCAGCTTGGTGGGGGATTTTACCGGGGAGCTGTTTTTT. Its protein product is CASSLVGDFTGELFF.

The chain uses TRBV7-9 and TRBJ2-2; tentatively, D is TRBD2 (6 bases). Germline values: CDR1 SEHNR, CDR2 FQNEAQ (reference sequence). The V end was cut by 5 bases, the J end by 6 bases, with 22 bases between. This CDR3 is built from 17 residues. CDR3 region: CASSPEALALGSGELFF. The CDR3 coding sequence is TGTGCCAGCAGCCCCGAGGCACTAGCTCTAGGGTCCGGGGAGCTGTTTTTT.

The chain joins TRBV28 to TRBJ2-1, with 14 bases that match TRBD2. This CDR3 is 18 amino acids long. Germline loops: CDR1 MDHEN, CDR2 SYDVKM. J gave up 9 bases and V 6 bases, and 16 bases lay outside the gene matches. Written as DNA, the CDR3 is TGTGCCAGCAGACCGCGACTAGCGGGAGGGCCGGGGGGACGTGAGCAGTTCTTC. Translation: CASRPRLAGGPGGREQFF.

Notes on this clone: Other DNA sequences in the same sample also yield this CDR3. The V and J genes are TRBV5-1 and TRBJ2-7, with 8 bases matching TRBD1. The CDR3 runs 14 residues. J lost 3 bases, V lost 0 bases, and 2 bases had no gene match. CDR1 is SGHRS, CDR2 YFSETQ, per germline. The CDR3 here is CASSLAGGDYEQYF. CDR3 in DNA: TGCGCCAGCAGCTTGGCAGGGGGCGACTACGAGCAGTACTTC.

This clone showed up just once. This chain connects TRBV19 to TRBJ2-7, with no clear D. V shed 3 bases and J shed 3 bases, with 9 bases lying between them. Germline CDR1 reads LNHDA; CDR2 reads SQIVND (reference sequence). This CDR3 has 13 amino acids. The DNA for the CDR3 is TGTGCCAGTAGTATGAACCGCGGCTACGAGCAGTACTTC. It codes for CASSMNRGYEQYF.

This clone turned up a few times. Written as DNA, the CDR3 is TGTGCCAGCAGCGACCCGGGGGCCGGAGAGACCCAGTACTTC. Translation gives CASSDPGAGETQYF. The chain couples TRBV7-3 to TRBJ2-5, with D possibly being TRBD1 or TRBD2 (6 bases each). V lost 5 bases, J lost 4 bases, and 14 bases lay in between. The CDR3 is 14 amino acids. Per the germline V gene, CDR1 is SGHTA and CDR2 is FQGTGA.

The genes are TRBV5-6 and TRBJ1-6; D gene ambiguous. This CDR3 is 14 amino acids long. Germline V gives CDR1 SGHDT, CDR2 YYEEEE. Trimming shortened V by 4 bases and J by 13 bases, and 18 bases separated the two germline ends. The CDR3 protein is CASSPPTGRRPLHF. The CDR3 bases are TGTGCCAGCAGCCCGCCGACGGGCAGGCGGCCCCTCCACTTT.

This clone was counted once. This chain joins TRBV29-1 and TRBJ1-1; no definite D call. CDR3 length: 13 residues. The germline V and J ends were trimmed by 7 bases and 0 bases, with 12 bases remaining between them. Germline V CDR1 and CDR2: SQVTM, ANQGSEA. Here the CDR3 reads CSARRGLNTEAFF. The CDR3 nucleotides read TGCAGCGCCCGGCGTGGCTTGAACACTGAAGCTTTCTTT.

This chain joins TRBV5-1 and TRBJ2-1; 12 bases agree with TRBD2. With 0 bases clipped from V and 14 bases from J, the junction kept 3 bases outside the gene matches. This CDR3 is built from 13 residues. The V gene's germline CDR1 is SGHRS and CDR2 YFSETQ. DNA for the CDR3: TGCGCCAGCAGCTTGGGACTAGCGGGAGCGAAGTTCTTC. Its translation: CASSLGLAGAKFF.

V is TRBV5-1 and J is TRBJ2-7; D gene unclear. The V end was cut by 4 bases, the J end by 4 bases, with 15 bases between. The germline CDR1 and CDR2 sequences are SGHRS and YFSETQ. The CDR3 consists of 14 residues. In DNA form, the CDR3 reads TGCGCCAGCAGCCCAATACGCGCTTTATACGAGCAGTACTTC. Protein: CASSPIRALYEQYF.

The V and J genes are TRBV5-1 and TRBJ1-5, with a tentative D call TRBD1 (6 bases). The V gene's germline CDR1 is SGHRS and CDR2 YFSETQ. CDR3 length: 14 residues. Between the trimmed V and J ends, which lost 4 bases and 5 bases, there was a span of 13 bases. The CDR3 nucleotides read TGCGCCAGCAGCCAGTCCGGGGGCGATCAGCCCCAGCATTTT. It translates to CASSQSGGDQPQHF. Supplemented by reference TRBV5-1 and TRBJ1-5, the full variable domain reads KAGVTQTPRYLIKTRGQQVTLSCSPISGHRSVSWYQQTPGQGLQFLFEYFSETQRNKGNFPGRFSGRQFSNSRSEMNVSTLELGDSALYLCASSQSGGDQPQHFGDGTRLSIL.

The chain's CDR3 is CASSLIAGSTDTQYF. The DNA of the CDR3 is TGTGCCAGCAGTTTAATAGCGGGAAGCACAGATACGCAGTATTTT. The genes are TRBV28 and TRBJ2-3; 8 nucleotides line up with TRBD2. This CDR3 has 15 residues. With V trimmed by 2 bases and J by 0 bases, 1 base remained unmatched. Germline CDR1 reads MDHEN; CDR2 reads SYDVKM.

V usage is TRBV5-1 and J usage is TRBJ2-5; D not resolved. CDR1 and CDR2 (germline): SGHRS, YFSETQ. The germline V and J ends were trimmed by 0 bases and 5 bases, with 14 bases remaining between them. There are 15 residues in the CDR3. The DNA for the CDR3 is TGCGCCAGCAGCTTGGTGGGTAACGGGTTGGAGACCCAGTACTTC. The encoded protein is CASSLVGNGLETQYF.

The chain joins TRBV9 to TRBJ2-7; 7 bases line up with TRBD2. Germline CDR1 SGDLS, CDR2 YYNGEE. With 10 bases clipped from V and 6 bases from J, the junction kept 10 bases outside the gene matches. CDR3 size: 12 residues. The CDR3 is CAAPGGPGEQYF. CDR3 DNA sequence: TGTGCCGCCCCGGGGGGACCGGGCGAGCAGTACTTC.

The rearrangement links TRBV11-1 to TRBJ2-7; the D is unclear. Germline CDR1 and CDR2: SGHAT and FQDESV (reference sequence). The CDR3 consists of 15 residues. The V end was cut by 3 bases, the J end by 0 bases, with 12 bases between. The CDR3: CASSFVWGTSYEQYF. CDR3 DNA: TGTGCCAGCAGCTTTGTTTGGGGTACCTCCTACGAGCAGTACTTC.

The chain has TRBV28 and TRBJ2-7; TRBD1 matches at 8 bases. This CDR3 region has 13 residues. V was clipped by 6 bases and J by 3 bases; unmatched bases: 4. Germline CDR1 MDHEN, CDR2 SYDVKM. CDR3 in amino acids: CASRSTGDYEQYF. The CDR3 bases are TGTGCCAGCAGGTCGACAGGGGACTACGAGCAGTACTTC.